Each of the 20 T cell receptor beta chains below was sequenced from the same sample in a study of tumor-infiltrating lymphocytes in primary liver carcinoma. Starting material of about 450 ng total RNA yielded TCR beta cDNA via a constant-region primer. Three-round nested multiplex PCR performed with slightly modified ARM-PCR produced the TCR beta libraries. Investigators reported that the first two PCR rounds, at 10 cycles each, used TRBV1-TRBV30 forward primers with a C-beta reverse primer. TCRdb called the multiplex PCR reads again in MiXCR, with one record for every CDR3 protein. The table records tens of thousands of distinct CDR3 sequences, approximately 69% of them present only once. It was from roughly 20-30 mg of unsorted bulk tissue that RNA and DNA were co-extracted. The material sequenced was tumor-adjacent normal liver tissue. The receptor set was obtained from a middle-aged man with primary liver carcinoma and hepatitis B virus infection.

V and J are TRBV29-1 and TRBJ2-7; D is undetermined. Germline assignment: CDR1 SQVTM and CDR2 ANQGSEA. The CDR3 is made up of 13 amino acids. Trimming shortened V by 5 bases and J by 6 bases, and 17 bases separated the two germline ends. This CDR3 is CSVSCGGSGEQYF. In nucleotides, the CDR3 is TGCAGCGTTTCCTGCGGTGGCTCTGGCGAGCAGTACTTC.

The sample holds one count of this clonotype. It is likely a read error, because the conserved phenylalanine at the end of the CDR3 is missing. The V gene is TRBV4-1, the J gene TRBJ2-6; tentatively, D is TRBD1 or TRBD2 (6 bases each). Germline V gives CDR1 MGHRA, CDR2 YSYEKL. CDR3 length: 17 residues. As DNA, the CDR3 is TGTGCCAGCAGCCAGACTGCCGGGGGCCCTGGGGCCAACGTCCTGACTTTA. This encodes CASSQTAGGPGANVLTL.

This clonotype was picked up many times. V gene TRBV4-3 combines with J gene TRBJ2-7, with D tentatively TRBD1 (6 bases). The V gene lost 1 base and the J gene lost 2 bases, with 12 bases spanning the gap. The CDR3 sequence is 15 residues long. Germline lookup yields CDR1 LGHNA and CDR2 YSLEER. This CDR3 reads CASSQAWPGAYEQYF. In nucleotides, the CDR3 is TGCGCCAGCAGCCAAGCTTGGCCAGGGGCCTACGAGCAGTACTTC.

This clonotype was observed once. The junction does not match germline at one end; this may be a read error. This chain connects TRBV4-3 to TRBJ2-5; maybe TRBD1 (5 bases). In germline, CDR1 is LGHNA, CDR2 YSLEER. The CDR3 sequence is 13 residues long. In DNA form, the CDR3 reads TGCGTCAGCAGCCAAGGTAGGGGCGAGACCCAGTACTTC. Its translation is CVSSQGRGETQYF.

In regard to this clonotype: Germline and junction disagree at one end, which may indicate a read error. The chain has TRBV29-1 and TRBJ1-1; D is undetermined. This CDR3 spans 11 amino acids. Germline V gene sequence: CDR1 SQVTM, CDR2 ANQGSEA. The CDR3 here is CSVNHVSEAFF. CDR3 bases: TGCAGCGTGAACCACGTCTCTGAAGCTTTCTTC.

Remarks on this clonotype: A junction boundary mismatches the germline segment, possibly from a read error. J is TRBJ2-3 and V is TRBV29-1, with D perhaps TRBD1 (6 bases). CDR3 length: 14 amino acids. CDR1 and CDR2 (germline): SQVTM, ANQGSEA. In nucleotides, the CDR3 is TGCAGCGTTTCCGGGGCAGGGGCGTCAGATACGCAATATTTT. It yields the protein CSVSGAGASDTQYF.

Regarding this clonotype: A read error may explain this, as a much larger clone is one base away. Likely a read error: the CDR3 ends without its conserved phenylalanine or tryptophan. The chain employs TRBV28 and TRBJ2-7, with a weak D call TRBD1 (5 bases). This CDR3 is built from 12 residues. Germline-derived CDR1 and CDR2 are MDHEN and SYDVKM. Deletions cut 6 bases from V and 6 bases from J, with 12 bases between. CDR3 residues: CASRPLQAEQYS. The CDR3 DNA reads TGTGCCAGCAGGCCACTACAGGCCGAGCAGTACTCC.

The chain recombines TRBV29-1 with TRBJ1-1; D call uncertain. The germline V gene has CDR1 SQVTM and CDR2 ANQGSEA. CDR3 size: 12 residues. Deletions cut 5 bases from V and 1 base from J, with 8 bases between. CDR3 sequence reads: CSVSPGNTEAFF. The CDR3 DNA is TGCAGCGTTTCTCCGGGGAACACTGAAGCTTTCTTT.

As concerns this clonotype: Compared with germline, one end of the junction differs, possibly owing to a read error. The chain combines TRBV4-1 with TRBJ2-1; D is undetermined. Germline lookup yields CDR1 MGHRA and CDR2 YSYEKL. The CDR3 runs to 15 residues. In DNA form, the CDR3 reads TGCGCCAACAGCCGAAGGGCAAGCAACTACAATGAGCAGTTCTTC. Translation: CANSRRASNYNEQFF.

Remarks on this clonotype: A much bigger clone sits one base away, suggesting this may be a read error. The chain joins TRBV11-3 to TRBJ2-3, with D unresolved. Germline lookup yields CDR1 SGHNT and CDR2 YENEEA. The CDR3 spans 12 residues. The CDR3 DNA sequence: TGTGCCAGCAGCTTCAATGAAGATATGCAGTATTTT. It codes for CASSFNEDMQYF.

This clonotype was seen ten or more times. This chain uses TRBV4-2 with TRBJ1-1; tentative D call: TRBD1 (6 bases). This CDR3 region has 15 residues. Germline loops: CDR1 LGHNA, CDR2 YNFKEQ. Trimming removed 4 bases from V and 1 base from J, with 13 bases in between. CDR3 protein: CASSLQQGSNTEAFF. In nucleotides, the CDR3 is TGTGCCAGCAGCCTTCAACAGGGATCGAACACTGAAGCTTTCTTT.

About this clonotype: The junction and the germline gene differ at one end; a read error may be behind it. This chain uses TRBV7-9 with TRBJ1-5; D gene unclear. The germline V gene encodes CDR1 SEHNR and CDR2 FQNEAQ (reference sequence). CDR3 length: 13 residues. Written as DNA, the CDR3 is TGTGCGAGCAGTGGCAATATCACTCAGCCCCGGCATTTT. Amino acids: CASSGNITQPRHF.

The chain is built from TRBV6-5 and TRBJ2-1; no definite D call. V was clipped by 2 bases and J by 9 bases, with 11 bases between them. Germline lookup yields CDR1 MNHEY and CDR2 SVGAGI. The CDR3 is 13 amino acids. The DNA of the CDR3 is TGTGCCAGCAGTTACCACCCCGACACTGAGCAGTTCTTC. Translating it yields CASSYHPDTEQFF.

On this clonotype itself: A much larger clone differs by one base, so this may be a read error. The V call is TRBV5-1, the J call TRBJ1-1; D not certain. The CDR3 has 15 residues. Germline V gene data show CDR1 as SGHRS and CDR2 as YFSETQ. V lost 4 bases, J lost 4 bases, and 17 bases lay in between. CDR3 sequence reads: CASSARGRTITEAFF. CDR3 DNA: TGCGCCAGCAGCGCCCGCGGACGGACGATCACTGAAGCTTTCTTT.

As to this clonotype: The conserved final phenylalanine or tryptophan is absent from the CDR3, which likely points to a read error. Because the CDR3's place on the DNA is in doubt, the DNA is left out and the CDR3 is given as listed by TCRdb. The chain couples TRBV11-2 to TRBJ1-6; TRBD1, the table's D call, was not compared with the DNA. The CDR3 comprises 14 residues, both ends counted. Germline V gene data show CDR1 as SGHAT and CDR2 as FQNNGV. CDR3 region: CASSLGGWNSPLHP.

This chain uses TRBV6-1 with TRBJ2-1; TRBD2 might be the D (6 bases). Per germline, CDR1 MNHNS and CDR2 SASEGT. The CDR3 sequence is 14 residues long. Trimming removed 2 bases at V and 7 bases at J, with 12 bases between. CDR3 protein: CASSELASMNEQFF. CDR3 coding DNA: TGTGCCAGCAGTGAACTAGCGAGTATGAATGAGCAGTTCTTC.

A remark on this clonotype: One end of the junction does not line up with germline, which may come from a read error. The V call is TRBV29-1, the J call TRBJ1-1; no clear D. Germline loops: CDR1 SQVTM, CDR2 ANQGSEA. The CDR3 has 11 amino acids. In DNA form, the CDR3 reads TGCAACGTTATCGAGAAAACTGAAGCTTTCTTT. This encodes CNVIEKTEAFF. Full variable domain (outside the CDR3, taken from reference TRBV29-1 and TRBJ1-1): SAVISQKPSRDICQRGTSLTIQCQVDSQVTMMFWYRQQPGQSLTLIATANQGSEATYESGFVIDKFPISRPNLTFSTLTVSNMSPEDSSIYLCNVIEKTEAFFGQGTRLTVV.

This rearrangement joins TRBV29-1 to TRBJ2-1; TRBD1 matches at 7 bases. The J call may be faulty, since TRBJ2-7 better matches the DNA end. Germline V gene sequence: CDR1 SQVTM, CDR2 ANQGSEA. This CDR3 has 16 amino acids. CDR3 nucleotides: TGCAGCGCCGGAGAGACAGGGCAGAGTTCCTACAATGAGCAGTACTTC. Translated: CSAGETGQSSYNEQYF.

CDR3 nucleotides: TGTACCAACGGCAGAGTTGTCGGGGAGCTGTTTTTT. Its protein product is CTNGRVVGELFF. The chain employs TRBV11-3 and TRBJ2-2; D is uncertain. The CDR3 runs 12 residues. Germline V gene data show CDR1 as SGHNT and CDR2 as YENEEA.

This chain uses TRBV7-8 with TRBJ1-6, with 10 bases that match TRBD1. In germline, CDR1 is SGHVS, CDR2 FQNEAQ. The CDR3 length is 14 residues. The J segment lost 7 bases and the V segment lost 7 bases, leaving 4 bases of the junction unmatched. This CDR3 reads CASNKGQGNSPLHF. The CDR3 DNA reads as TGTGCCAGCAACAAGGGACAGGGGAATTCACCCCTCCACTTT. Full variable domain (remainder filled in from reference TRBV7-8 and TRBJ1-6): GAGVSQSPRYKVAKRGQDVALRCDPISGHVSLFWYQQALGQGPEFLTYFQNEAQLDKSGLPSDRFFAERPEGSVSTLKIQRTQQEDSAVYLCASNKGQGNSPLHFGNGTRLTVT.